The 20 T cell receptor beta chains in this list originate from one sample, sequenced in a study of cytotoxic CD8 clonotypes in ibrutinib-treated CLL. Produced via immunoSEQ multiplex PCR; TCRdb's table is partial and in-frame only. The data contain under 200,000 clones, 70% to 85% of them seen just once; the ten biggest clones take up roughly 2%. This material consisted of PBMCs, taken after 12 months of ibrutinib treatment. These receptors all stem from a human donor with chronic lymphocytic leukemia.

The rearrangement joins TRBV28 to TRBJ1-1; D remains ambiguous. CDR1 is MDHEN and CDR2 is SYDVKM in the germline V gene. CDR3 size: 14 residues. V was clipped by 4 bases and J by 2 bases, with 11 bases between them. For the CDR3, the DNA is TGTGCCAGCAGTTCTAGAGGGCTTAACACTGAAGCTTTCTTT. Translating it yields CASSSRGLNTEAFF.

The chain uses TRBV28 and TRBJ2-5, with a tentative D call TRBD1 (6 bases). Per germline, CDR1 MDHEN and CDR2 SYDVKM. The length of the CDR3 is 14 residues. V was cut by 3 bases and J by 5 bases, with 13 bases left in between. The DNA for the CDR3 is TGTGCCAGCAGTTTTTTCAGGGGACGGGAGACCCAGTACTTC. This translates into CASSFFRGRETQYF. The full variable domain, with the rest looked up from reference TRBV28 and TRBJ2-5, is DVKVTQSSRYLVKRTGEKVFLECVQDMDHENMFWYRQDPGLGLRLIYFSYDVKMKEKGDIPEGYSVSREKKERFSLILESASTNQTSMYLCASSFFRGRETQYFGPGTRLLVL.

This rearrangement joins TRBV9 to TRBJ2-5; 16 nucleotides line up with TRBD2. V dropped 4 bases and J dropped 3; count of bases not matched to a gene: 9. The CDR3 totals 18 residues. In germline, CDR1 is SGDLS, CDR2 YYNGEE. The CDR3 region is CASSLEGLAGGREETQYF. DNA for the CDR3: TGTGCCAGCAGCCTTGAGGGACTAGCGGGGGGGAGAGAAGAGACCCAGTACTTC.

This clone was seen only a few times. The chain couples TRBV30 to TRBJ1-1; weak D call: TRBD1 (5 bases). V gave up 1 base and J gave up 0 bases, with 12 bases separating them. The CDR3 contains 15 residues. CDR1 GTSNPN and CDR2 SVGIG come from the germline V gene (reference sequence). The CDR3 nucleotides read TGTGCCTGGAGTGCTCGGGCAGGGATGAACACTGAAGCTTTCTTT. Encoded protein: CAWSARAGMNTEAFF.

The V call is TRBV9, the J call TRBJ1-5; weak D call: TRBD1 (5 bases). Trimming left V 0 bases short and J 0 bases short, with 7 bases between. The germline gives CDR1 SGDLS, CDR2 YYNGEE. There are 15 residues in the CDR3. The CDR3 here is CASSVGGVSNQPQHF. In DNA form, the CDR3 reads TGTGCCAGCAGCGTAGGAGGGGTTAGCAATCAGCCCCAGCATTTT.

This clone was detected ten times or more. This chain links TRBV5-5 with TRBJ2-1; unclear D gene. The CDR3 has 12 amino acids. The V gene's germline CDR1 is SGHKS and CDR2 YYEKEE (reference sequence). The V end lost 1 base, the J end lost 5 bases, and 4 bases lay between the germline ends. The CDR3 nucleotides read TGTGCCAGCAGCTTGACAAACAATGAGCAGTTCTTC. This gives the protein CASSLTNNEQFF.

The J gene is TRBJ2-3, the V gene TRBV2; 9 bases line up with TRBD2. The CDR3 runs 18 residues. Germline V gene lookup returns CDR1 SNHLY and CDR2 FYNNEI. Trimming took 2 bases from V and 3 from J; bases not matched to a gene: 12. The CDR3 loop is CASSERGLAMSRTDTQYF. The CDR3 nucleotides are TGTGCCAGCAGTGAAAGGGGACTAGCAATGAGCAGGACAGATACGCAGTATTTT.

The V gene is TRBV5-4, the J gene TRBJ2-5, with a weak D call TRBD2 (5 bases). The CDR3 contains 17 residues. Trimming stripped 1 base from V and 5 bases from J, with 21 bases between. Germline CDR1 SGHNT, CDR2 YYREEE (reference sequence). CDR3 amino acids: CASSLKWLAQMGETQYF. The CDR3 nucleotides read TGTGCCAGCAGCTTGAAATGGCTAGCCCAAATGGGGGAGACCCAGTACTTC.

This clone occurred once. The V gene is TRBV7-9, the J gene TRBJ2-2; D is unresolved. V lost 5 bases and J lost 2, with 9 bases in between. The germline gives CDR1 SEHNR, CDR2 FQNEAQ (reference sequence). The CDR3 length is 14 residues. CDR3 coding DNA: TGTGCCAGCAGCCCCTACGGAAACACCGGGGAGCTGTTTTTT. This sequence encodes CASSPYGNTGELFF.

This rearrangement joins TRBV27 to TRBJ1-1, with D possibly being TRBD1 (5 bases). The CDR3 consists of 15 residues. The ends were cut back, 5 bases at V and 0 bases at J, with 13 bases in the middle. Germline V gene lookup returns CDR1 MNHEY and CDR2 SMNVEV (reference sequence). The CDR3 is CASSLSGSLNTEAFF. Here the CDR3 DNA reads TGTGCCAGCAGTCTTTCAGGGTCGTTGAACACTGAAGCTTTCTTT.

In this sample, this clone turned up once. The CDR3 spells CAWSRLNTEAFF. The CDR3 DNA reads TGTGCCTGGAGTCGTTTGAACACTGAAGCTTTCTTT. V usage is TRBV30 and J usage is TRBJ1-1, with D hard to call. The CDR3 has 12 residues. The germline V gene encodes CDR1 GTSNPN and CDR2 SVGIG (reference sequence). V was shortened by 2 bases and J by 0 bases, with 4 bases between the two germline ends.

The rearrangement joins TRBV2 to TRBJ1-5; TRBD1 matches at 9 bases. The germline V gene has CDR1 SNHLY and CDR2 FYNNEI. V lost 2 bases, J lost 6 bases, and 5 bases stayed unmatched. The CDR3 spans 15 residues. The CDR3 reads CASSEIQGAGQPQHF. CDR3 nucleotides: TGTGCCAGCAGTGAAATACAGGGGGCAGGTCAGCCCCAGCATTTT.

The V call is TRBV28, the J call TRBJ1-1; possibly TRBD1 for D (5 bases). CDR3 length equals 13 residues. Deletions cut 3 bases from V and 10 bases from J, with 15 bases between. Per germline, CDR1 MDHEN and CDR2 SYDVKM. The CDR3 is CASSLGEQPRAFF. CDR3 DNA sequence: TGTGCCAGCAGTTTGGGGGAGCAACCCCGAGCTTTCTTT.

The chain is built from TRBV28 and TRBJ2-5, with 7 bases matching TRBD2. The end of the DNA aligns better with TRBJ2-7, so the J call may be wrong. Germline values: CDR1 MDHEN, CDR2 SYDVKM. The CDR3 sequence is 13 residues long. CDR3 bases: TGTGCCAGCAGTGGAGGGACTAAGTACGAGCAGTACTTC. It specifies CASSGGTKYEQYF.

The V call is TRBV5-1, the J call TRBJ2-1, with TRBD2 matching 10 bases. Germline V gene sequence: CDR1 SGHRS, CDR2 YFSETQ. Trimming cost V 0 bases and J 8 bases; bases outside gene matches: 11. There are 17 residues in the CDR3. CDR3 coding DNA: TGCGCCAGCAGCTTGGATCCAGGGCTAGCGGGGGCGGATGAGCAGTTCTTC. It translates to CASSLDPGLAGADEQFF.

V and J are TRBV2 and TRBJ1-5; tentatively, D is TRBD1 (6 bases). The CDR3 spans 13 residues. Germline lookup yields CDR1 SNHLY and CDR2 FYNNEI. V lost 10 bases, J lost 2 bases, and 12 bases lay in between. The CDR3 sequence: CATGPGGNQPQHF. CDR3 nucleotides: TGTGCCACTGGACCAGGGGGCAATCAGCCCCAGCATTTT.

This clone was counted a few times. The CDR3 here is CASSLLRDLAQHF. As DNA, the CDR3 is TGTGCCAGCTCATTACTAAGGGATCTAGCCCAGCATTTT. The chain uses TRBV18 and TRBJ1-5; D ambiguous. The CDR3 runs to 13 residues. The V end was cut by 5 bases, the J end by 11 bases, with 16 bases between. Germline lookup yields CDR1 KGHSH and CDR2 LQKENI.

V usage is TRBV7-8 and J usage is TRBJ2-1; TRBD1 agrees at 9 bases. CDR3 length: 15 residues. The V gene end was trimmed by 5 bases and the J gene end by 8 bases; junction bases not matched to a gene: 10. Germline V gives CDR1 SGHVS, CDR2 FQNEAQ. The CDR3 loop reads CASSMTGGPRDEQFF. CDR3 in DNA: TGTGCCAGCAGCATGACAGGGGGGCCCAGGGATGAGCAGTTCTTC.

The chain couples TRBV7-6 to TRBJ2-7; D is ambiguous. The CDR3 has 14 amino acids. Trimming left V 5 bases short and J 1 base short, with 12 bases between. Germline V lookup: CDR1 SGHVS, CDR2 FNYEAQ. Here the CDR3 DNA reads TGTGCCAGCAGCCCCGAAGCCTATTCCTACGAGCAGTACTTC. Its protein is CASSPEAYSYEQYF. Full variable domain (rest looked up from reference TRBV7-6 and TRBJ2-7): GAGVSQSPRYKVTKRGQDVALRCDPISGHVSLYWYRQALGQGPEFLTYFNYEAQQDKSGLPNDRFSAERPEGSISTLTIQRTEQRDSAMYRCASSPEAYSYEQYFGPGTRLTVT.

This chain uses TRBV2 with TRBJ2-5; D tentatively fits TRBD1 or TRBD2 (5 bases each). Germline V CDR1 and CDR2: SNHLY, FYNNEI. V lost 5 bases and J 1 base, leaving 11 bases between the germline ends. The CDR3 contains 14 residues. CDR3 DNA: TGTGCCAGCAGTACCCGGGACGTCCAAGAGACCCAGTACTTC. Translation: CASSTRDVQETQYF.